This TCR beta chain was identified during a study of shared clonotypes between healthy human individuals. Data came from immunoSEQ multiplex PCR; TCRdb stores just in-frame clones and leaves some out. In the table there are roughly 2,300,000 clones, roughly 90% of which are singletons. CDR3 size: 13 residues. Germline loops: CDR1 MNHNY, CDR2 SVGAGI (reference sequence). Regarding this clone: The junction does not match germline at one end; this may be a read error.

The genes are TRBV6-6 and TRBJ1-2; 9 bases are a match to TRBD1. This sequence originates from a man younger than 35 in good health. Some clones in this sample may be carry-over from other donors' samples. The sample taken for sequencing was naive CD4+ T cells from PBMCs. The subset denotes: CD45RA+ positively selected. The CDR3 loop reads CACRGGQGYGYTF. The CDR3 DNA is TGTGCCTGCAGGGGGGGACAGGGCTATGGCTACACCTTC.